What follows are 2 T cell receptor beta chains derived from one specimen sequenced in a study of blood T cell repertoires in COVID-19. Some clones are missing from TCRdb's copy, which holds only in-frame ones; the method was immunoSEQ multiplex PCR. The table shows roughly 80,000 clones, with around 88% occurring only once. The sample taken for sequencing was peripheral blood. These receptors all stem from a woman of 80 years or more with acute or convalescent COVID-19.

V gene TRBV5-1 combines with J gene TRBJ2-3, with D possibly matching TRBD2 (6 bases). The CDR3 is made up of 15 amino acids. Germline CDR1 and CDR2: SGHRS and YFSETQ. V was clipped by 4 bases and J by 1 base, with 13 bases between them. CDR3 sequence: CASSLSGYRTDTQYF. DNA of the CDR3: TGCGCCAGCAGCCTTAGCGGATACCGCACAGATACGCAGTATTTT.

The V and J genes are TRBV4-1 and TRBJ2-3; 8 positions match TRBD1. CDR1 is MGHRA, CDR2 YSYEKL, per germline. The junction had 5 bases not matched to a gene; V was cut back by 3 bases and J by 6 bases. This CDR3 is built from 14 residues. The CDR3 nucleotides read TGCGCCAGCAGCCATGCAGGGGGCCCCGATACGCAGTATTTT. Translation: CASSHAGGPDTQYF.